The next 23 T cell receptor beta chains were all read from a single sample in a study of blood T cell repertoires in COVID-19. The assay was immunoSEQ multiplex PCR, and TCRdb's table has in-frame clones only and misses some. The sample includes some 130,000 clones, 70% to 80% seen only once; the top ten take approximately 11%. Sequenced material: peripheral blood. All receptors derive from a man between 60 and 75 years old who had recovered from COVID-19.

The chain combines TRBV9 with TRBJ2-3, with 12 nucleotides matching TRBD2. This CDR3 comprises 16 residues. The junction had 6 bases not matched to a gene; V was cut back by 3 bases and J by 4 bases. Germline V gene data show CDR1 as SGDLS and CDR2 as YYNGEE. This CDR3 is CASSATPSGGADTQYF. In DNA form, the CDR3 reads TGTGCCAGCAGCGCTACCCCTAGCGGGGGGGCAGATACGCAGTATTTT.

The rearrangement joins TRBV28 to TRBJ1-5; D remains unclear. Per germline, CDR1 MDHEN and CDR2 SYDVKM. CDR3 length: 15 residues. Trimming took 6 bases from V and 2 from J, leaving 14 bases between them. The CDR3 DNA is TGTGCCAGCAGCCCTCCTCTCGGGGGCAATCAGCCCCAGCATTTT. Its protein product is CASSPPLGGNQPQHF.

This chain links TRBV7-2 with TRBJ2-5; 7 bases are a match to TRBD1. This CDR3 has 16 amino acids. V shed 5 bases and J 1 base; nucleotides not matched to a gene: 10. Germline values: CDR1 SGHTA, CDR2 FQGNSA. This CDR3 is CASSPRGTATQETQYF. The CDR3 DNA is TGTGCCAGCAGCCCGAGGGGGACAGCCACCCAAGAGACCCAGTACTTC. Together with reference TRBV7-2 and TRBJ2-5, the CDR3 gives the full variable domain: GAGVSQSPSNKVTEKGKDVELRCDPISGHTALYWYRQSLGQGLEFLIYFQGNSAPDKSGLPSDRFSAERTGGSVSTLTIQRTQQEDSAVYLCASSPRGTATQETQYFGPGTRLLVL.

The CDR3 is CASSSGDRVPYEQYF. The CDR3 region has the DNA TGCGCCAGCAGCTCCGGGGACAGGGTACCATACGAGCAGTACTTC. This sequence joins TRBV5-1 and TRBJ2-7, with 9 bases aligning to TRBD1. This CDR3 has 15 residues. After removal of 3 bases from V and 4 bases from J, the junction contained 8 bases not matched to a gene. CDR1 and CDR2 (germline): SGHRS, YFSETQ.

This chain links TRBV3-1 (or the pseudogene TRBV3-2) with TRBJ1-2, with a weak D call TRBD1 (5 bases). The CDR3 length is 18 residues. The germline V and J ends were trimmed by 0 bases and 4 bases, with 21 bases remaining between them. Germline V gives CDR1 LGHDT, CDR2 YNNKEL (reference sequence). The CDR3 here is CASSQEAGRWQGTYGYTF. CDR3 nucleotides: TGTGCCAGCAGCCAAGAGGCTGGTCGGTGGCAGGGTACCTATGGCTACACCTTC.

This clone showed up just once. This rearrangement joins TRBV21-1 to TRBJ2-7; no DNA check was done on the table's D call, TRBD1. TRBV21-1 is a documented pseudogene. The CDR3 loop spans 17 amino acids. CDR3 region: CASSKCHGDTESYEQYF. CDR3 DNA sequence: TGTGCCAGCAGCAAATGCCACGGGGACACTGAGTCCTACGAGCAGTACTTC.

The rearrangement links TRBV3-1 (or the pseudogene TRBV3-2) to TRBJ1-4, with a possible D match to TRBD1 (6 bases). The CDR3 has 15 residues. Per germline, CDR1 LGHDT and CDR2 YNNKEL (reference sequence). Trimming shortened V by 1 base and J by 4 bases, and 10 bases separated the two germline ends. The DNA for the CDR3 is TGTGCCAGCAGCCAAGTGGGCAGGGGTAATGAAAAACTGTTTTTT. It yields the protein CASSQVGRGNEKLFF.

This chain links TRBV13 with TRBJ2-7; unclear D gene. The CDR3 spans 11 residues. From germline, CDR1 is PRHDT and CDR2 FYEKMQ (reference sequence). Deletions cut 5 bases from V and 9 bases from J, with 11 bases between. The CDR3 spells CASSVLNGQYF. The CDR3 nucleotides read TGTGCCAGCAGCGTTTTGAACGGGCAGTACTTC.

The chain links TRBV6-1 to TRBJ1-3, with TRBD1 as a possible D gene (6 bases). V was shortened by 3 bases and J by 5 bases, with 11 bases between the two germline ends. The CDR3 is 14 residues long. Germline V gives CDR1 MNHNS, CDR2 SASEGT. The CDR3 reads CASSEVGGRNTIYF. The CDR3 nucleotides read TGTGCCAGCAGTGAGGTGGGGGGGCGAAACACCATATATTTT.

Comments on this clone: A junction end diverges from the germline sequence, so it may reflect a read error. The gene calls are TRBV7-7 and TRBJ1-3; the D gene is possibly TRBD1 (5 bases). The CDR3 has 16 amino acids. Germline CDR1 and CDR2: SSHAT and FNYEAQ (reference sequence). DNA of the CDR3: TGTGCTAGCAGCTACGGGGGAGAGGGCTCTGGAAACACCATATATTTT. Protein product: CASSYGGEGSGNTIYF.

This chain connects TRBV7-9 to TRBJ1-2; maybe TRBD1 (6 bases). Deletions cut 2 bases from V and 5 bases from J, with 12 bases between. This CDR3 region has 14 residues. CDR1 SEHNR and CDR2 FQNEAQ come from the germline V gene (reference sequence). The CDR3 is CASSLTGSLYGYTF. CDR3 bases: TGTGCCAGCAGCTTAACAGGGTCGCTGTATGGCTACACCTTC.

The V gene is TRBV30, the J gene TRBJ2-4; tentative D call: TRBD1 (6 bases). In germline, CDR1 is GTSNPN, CDR2 SVGIG (reference sequence). The V gene lost 6 bases and the J gene lost 0 bases, with 18 bases spanning the gap. The CDR3 runs to 16 residues. In DNA form, the CDR3 reads TGTGCCTGCCCTAAAGGGGGAACTCTAGCCAAAAACATTCAGTACTTC. It specifies CACPKGGTLAKNIQYF.

The rearrangement uses TRBV7-2 and TRBJ1-2; TRBD1 aligns across 8 bases. The V gene end was trimmed by 5 bases and the J gene end by 7 bases; junction bases not matched to a gene: 9. This CDR3 is 14 amino acids long. Germline assignment: CDR1 SGHTA and CDR2 FQGNSA. CDR3 coding DNA: TGTGCCAGCAGCCCTCAGGGGGCGATTCCTGGCTACACCTTC. The encoded protein is CASSPQGAIPGYTF.

This clone was found once. The V gene is TRBV24-1, the J gene TRBJ1-1; D call uncertain. The germline V gene encodes CDR1 KGHDR and CDR2 SFDVKD. This CDR3 is built from 13 residues. Trimming removed 4 bases from V and 3 bases from J, with 8 bases in between. The CDR3 reads CATSDRGDTEAFF. CDR3 DNA: TGTGCCACCAGTGACCGGGGAGACACTGAAGCTTTCTTT.

V usage is TRBV14 and J usage is TRBJ1-1; the match to TRBD1 covers 7 bases. Germline CDR1 and CDR2: SGHDN and FVKESK. This CDR3 has 14 residues. Germline trimming cut 3 bases from V and 7 bases from J; bases unmatched to any gene: 8. The CDR3 loop reads CASSQTGRGVEAFF. The CDR3 coding sequence is TGTGCCAGCAGCCAGACAGGGCGGGGAGTTGAAGCTTTCTTT. The variable domain in full, completed from reference TRBV14 and TRBJ1-1, reads EAGVTQFPSHSVIEKGQTVTLRCDPISGHDNLYWYRRVMGKEIKFLLHFVKESKQDESGMPNNRFLAERTGGTYSTLKVQPAELEDSGVYFCASSQTGRGVEAFFGQGTRLTVV.

The chain is built from TRBV9 and TRBJ1-2; possibly TRBD1 for D (5 bases). The V end lost 1 base, the J end lost 5 bases, and 15 bases lay between the germline ends. This CDR3 is 15 amino acids long. Germline V gene data show CDR1 as SGDLS and CDR2 as YYNGEE. The CDR3 region is CASSVSTDPSYGYTF. CDR3 DNA sequence: TGTGCCAGCAGCGTATCGACAGACCCTTCATATGGCTACACCTTC.

V and J are TRBV19 and TRBJ1-5, with D hard to call. V lost 2 bases and J lost 4, with 6 bases in between. Germline V CDR1 and CDR2: LNHDA, SQIVND (reference sequence). The CDR3 has 13 amino acids. The CDR3 nucleotides read TGTGCCAGTAGTATAAGCGGGAATCAGCCCCAGCATTTT. Protein: CASSISGNQPQHF.

This rearrangement joins TRBV20-1 to TRBJ2-2; 12 nucleotides align to TRBD2. From germline, CDR1 is DFQATT and CDR2 SNEGSKA (reference sequence). The CDR3 has 17 amino acids. V lost 3 bases to trimming and J lost 3 bases; unmatched junction nucleotides: 8. The CDR3 nucleotides read TGCAGTGCTAGTGGCCTAGCGGGGGGGCCGTACACCGGGGAGCTGTTTTTT. Protein: CSASGLAGGPYTGELFF.

This sequence joins TRBV15 and TRBJ2-7; weak D call: TRBD1 (6 bases). The germline V gene encodes CDR1 LNHNV and CDR2 YYDKDF (reference sequence). CDR3 length: 22 residues. V dropped 0 bases and J dropped 0 bases, with 30 bases sitting between them. CDR3 residues: CATSRDSVAPRTGTNSSYEQYF. CDR3 DNA sequence: TGTGCCACCAGCAGAGATTCGGTGGCGCCTCGAACCGGGACAAACAGCTCCTACGAGCAGTACTTC.

The chain links TRBV4-1 to TRBJ2-7, with TRBD2 identical over 11 bases. Germline V gene lookup returns CDR1 MGHRA and CDR2 YSYEKL. The V gene end was trimmed by 4 bases and the J gene end by 0 bases; junction bases not matched to a gene: 5. CDR3 size: 16 residues. CDR3 DNA: TGCGCCAGCAGCCGACTAGCGGGGACGAGCTCCTACGAGCAGTACTTC. Its translation: CASSRLAGTSSYEQYF.

This chain joins TRBV7-2 and TRBJ1-2; 12 bases line up with TRBD1. From germline, CDR1 is SGHTA and CDR2 FQGNSA. V lost 5 bases to trimming and J lost 4 bases; unmatched junction nucleotides: 8. CDR3 length: 16 amino acids. CDR3 DNA: TGTGCCAGCAGCCTTACGGGACAGGGGGCGGTCTATGGCTACACCTTC. It encodes CASSLTGQGAVYGYTF.

The chain joins TRBV28 to TRBJ2-3, with 10 nucleotides matching TRBD2. This CDR3 comprises 13 residues. Unmatched junction bases numbered 3, after V lost 4 bases and J lost 8 bases. CDR1 is MDHEN, CDR2 SYDVKM, per germline. CDR3: CASSWASGGTQYF. Written as DNA, the CDR3 is TGTGCCAGCAGTTGGGCTAGCGGGGGTACGCAGTATTTT.

This rearrangement joins TRBV2 to TRBJ1-1, with a possible D match to TRBD1 (6 bases). The CDR3 runs to 17 residues. Germline V gives CDR1 SNHLY, CDR2 FYNNEI. V shed 6 bases and J shed 0 bases, with 20 bases lying between them. DNA for the CDR3: TGTGCCAGCAGAGTAGGGGGAAGAGACAGCTTGAACACTGAAGCTTTCTTT. It codes for CASRVGGRDSLNTEAFF.